This T cell receptor (beta chain) was documented in a study of response to subunit inactivated influenza vaccine. Using its own MiXCR run on the RT-PCR reads, TCRdb lists one record per CDR3 protein. This table holds roughly 550,000 distinct CDR3 sequences, around 21% found once. This clonotype was counted between two and nine times. V was cut by 0 bases and J by 1 base, with 7 bases left in between. This CDR3 region has 14 residues. Germline CDR1 reads SGDLS; CDR2 reads YYNGEE. This same sample was also taken into another study, of T cells expressing NK-cell markers. Per that study: 5'RACE template switching built TCR beta cDNA with unique molecular identifiers.

This TCR was sampled from a man aged 50-60 years who received an inactivated influenza vaccine. This chain uses TRBV9 with TRBJ1-1, with unresolved D. The sample here was CD4+ T cells sorted from PBMCs, taken 11 to 12 days after vaccination. As DNA, the CDR3 is TGTGCCAGCAGCGTAGATGCAGGGAACACTGAAGCTTTCTTT. As protein: CASSVDAGNTEAFF.